A single sample gave rise to the 3 T cell receptor beta chains below, sequenced in a study of blood T cell repertoires in COVID-19. Clones were read by immunoSEQ multiplex PCR, and TCRdb kept only the in-frame ones, dropping some. The profile covers about 200,000 clones, with about 82% appearing a single time and roughly a tenth taken by the ten largest. Sequencing used peripheral blood. Every receptor here comes from a woman over 75 with acute or convalescent COVID-19.

The gene calls are TRBV19 and TRBJ1-4, with D possibly matching TRBD1 (6 bases). This CDR3 spans 13 amino acids. The germline V gene encodes CDR1 LNHDA and CDR2 SQIVND (reference sequence). Trimming removed 5 bases from V and 7 bases from J, with 11 bases in between. The chain's CDR3 is CASSRQGIEKLFF. The CDR3 nucleotides read TGTGCCAGTAGTCGGCAGGGGATTGAAAAACTGTTTTTT.

V and J are TRBV2 and TRBJ1-2; possibly TRBD1 for D (6 bases). In germline, CDR1 is SNHLY, CDR2 FYNNEI. There are 14 residues in the CDR3. The ends were cut back, 4 bases at V and 3 bases at J, with 12 bases in the middle. CDR3: CASSVSQGYYGYTF. In DNA, the CDR3 is TGTGCCAGCAGTGTTTCCCAGGGGTACTATGGCTACACCTTC.

This clone occurred a few times. The CDR3 spells CASSWNSGYNTEAFF. Here the CDR3 DNA reads TGTGCCAGCAGTTGGAATTCGGGGTACAACACTGAAGCTTTCTTT. The chain is built from TRBV27 and TRBJ1-1, with D unclear. The CDR3 extends over 15 amino acids. Germline values: CDR1 MNHEY, CDR2 SMNVEV (reference sequence). Trimming cost V 4 bases and J 2 bases, with 14 bases left between them.